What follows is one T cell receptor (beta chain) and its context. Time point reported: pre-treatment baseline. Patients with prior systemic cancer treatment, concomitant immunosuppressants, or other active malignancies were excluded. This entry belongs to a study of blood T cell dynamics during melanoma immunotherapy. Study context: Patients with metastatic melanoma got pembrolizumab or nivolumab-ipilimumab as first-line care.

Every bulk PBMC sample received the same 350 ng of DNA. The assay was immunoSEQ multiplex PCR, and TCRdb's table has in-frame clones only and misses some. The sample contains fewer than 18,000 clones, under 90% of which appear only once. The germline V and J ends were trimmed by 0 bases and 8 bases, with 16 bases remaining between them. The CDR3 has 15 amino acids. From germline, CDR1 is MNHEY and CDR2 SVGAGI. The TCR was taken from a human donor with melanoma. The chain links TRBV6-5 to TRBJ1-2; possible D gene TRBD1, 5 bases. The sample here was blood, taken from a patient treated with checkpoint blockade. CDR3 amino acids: CASSYSGTNPGGYTF. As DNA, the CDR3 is TGTGCCAGCAGTTACTCAGGGACGAATCCTGGCGGCTACACCTTC.